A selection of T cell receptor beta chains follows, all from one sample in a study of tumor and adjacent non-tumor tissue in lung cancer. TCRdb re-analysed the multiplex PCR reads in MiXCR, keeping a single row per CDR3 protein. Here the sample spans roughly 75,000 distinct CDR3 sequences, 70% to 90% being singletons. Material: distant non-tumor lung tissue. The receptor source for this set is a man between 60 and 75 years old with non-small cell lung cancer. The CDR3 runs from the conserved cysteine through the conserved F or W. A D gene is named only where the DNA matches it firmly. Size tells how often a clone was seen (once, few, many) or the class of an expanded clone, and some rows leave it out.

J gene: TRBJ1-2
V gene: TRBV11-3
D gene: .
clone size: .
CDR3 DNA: TGTGTCAGCATCAGCCCGACCTCGGGGGCTAACTACGGCTACACCTTC
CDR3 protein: CVSISPTSGANYGYTF

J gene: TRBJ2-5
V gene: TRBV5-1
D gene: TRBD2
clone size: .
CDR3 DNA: TGTGCCAGCGCCTACTCCGTGACTAGCGAAGAGACCCAGTACTTC
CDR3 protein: CASAYSVTSEETQYF

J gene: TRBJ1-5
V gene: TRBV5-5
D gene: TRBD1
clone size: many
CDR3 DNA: TGTGCCAGCAGCACAGTTCCGGGACAGGGTCTTCCCCAGCATTTT
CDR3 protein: CASSTVPGQGLPQHF

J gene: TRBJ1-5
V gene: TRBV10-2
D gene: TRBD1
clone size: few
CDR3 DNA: TGCGCCAGCAGCAAACGGACAGGAGGGGATCAGCCCCAGCGTTTT
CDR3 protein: CASSKRTGGDQPQRF

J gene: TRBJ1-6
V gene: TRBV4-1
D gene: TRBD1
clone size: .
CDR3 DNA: TGCGCCAGCAATGACAGGGAAGGTTCATCCCTCCACTTT
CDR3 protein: CASNDREGSSLHF

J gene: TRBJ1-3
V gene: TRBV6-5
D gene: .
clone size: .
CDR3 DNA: TGTGCAAGCAGCGCCAGGGAGGGCGACATCATATATTTT
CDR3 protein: CASSAREGDIIYF

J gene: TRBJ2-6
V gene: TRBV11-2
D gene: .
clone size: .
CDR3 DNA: TGTGCCAGCAGTCCTATCTCTAAGGCCAACATACTGACTTTC
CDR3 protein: CASSPISKANILTF

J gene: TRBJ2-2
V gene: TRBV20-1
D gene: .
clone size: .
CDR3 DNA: TGCAGTGCTAGATTCTCCGAGAACACTAGGGAGCTGTTTTTT
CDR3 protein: CSARFSENTRELFF

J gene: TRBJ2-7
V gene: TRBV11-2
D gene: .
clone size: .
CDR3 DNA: TGTGCCAGCAGTTTAGATGGGCGGACCTACGAGCAGTACTTC
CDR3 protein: CASSLDGRTYEQYF

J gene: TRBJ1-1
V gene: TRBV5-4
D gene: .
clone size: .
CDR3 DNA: TGTACCAGCAGACCACCGGGGGCGGCGAGGACTGAAGCTTTCTTT
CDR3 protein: CTSRPPGAARTEAFF

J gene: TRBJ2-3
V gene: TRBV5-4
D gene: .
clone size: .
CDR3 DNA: TGTACCAGCGGAAGCTGGGGGTACACAGGTACGCAGTATTTT
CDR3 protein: CTSGSWGYTGTQYF

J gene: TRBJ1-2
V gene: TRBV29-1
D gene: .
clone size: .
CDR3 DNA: TGCAGCGTCCCCTTGAAGAGGGGAATTGGCTACACCTTC
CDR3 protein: CSVPLKRGIGYTF

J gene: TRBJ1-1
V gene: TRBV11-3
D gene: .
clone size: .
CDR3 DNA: TGTGCCAGCAGCTCATACAGGTTCAACACTAAAGCTTTCTTT
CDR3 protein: CASSSYRFNTKAFF

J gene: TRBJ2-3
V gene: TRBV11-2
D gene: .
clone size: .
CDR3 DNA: TGTGCCAGCAGCTTAGGCCAGGAGGTCGTAACGCAATATTTT
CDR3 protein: CASSLGQEVVTQYF

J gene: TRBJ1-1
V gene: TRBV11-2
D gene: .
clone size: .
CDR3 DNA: TGTGCCAGCAGCTTATTGTCCCGGGGGGAGACTAAAGCTTTCTTT
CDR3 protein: CASSLLSRGETKAFF

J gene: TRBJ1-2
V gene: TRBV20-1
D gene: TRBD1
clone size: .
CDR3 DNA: TGCAGTTCCCAGGGACAGGGAAGAGACTATGGCTACACCTTC
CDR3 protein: CSSQGQGRDYGYTF

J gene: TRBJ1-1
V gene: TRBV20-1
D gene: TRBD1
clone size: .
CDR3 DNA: TGCAGTACTAGACACGGGACAGGCCGGGTAGGGGCTGAAGCTTTCTTT
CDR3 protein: CSTRHGTGRVGAEAFF

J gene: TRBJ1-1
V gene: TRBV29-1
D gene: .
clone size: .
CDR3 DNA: TGCAATGTTGCAGTAGGGCCTGACACTGAAGCTTTCTTT
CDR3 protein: CNVAVGPDTEAFF

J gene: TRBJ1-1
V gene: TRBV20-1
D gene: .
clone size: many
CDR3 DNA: TGCAGTGCTAGAGTCCCCGACGGGACGAACACTGAAGCTTTCTTT
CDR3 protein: CSARVPDGTNTEAFF

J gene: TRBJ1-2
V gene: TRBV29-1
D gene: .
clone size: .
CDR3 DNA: TGCAGCGGGGGCAATAACAGGGATGATGACGACACCTTC
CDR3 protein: CSGGNNRDDDDTF

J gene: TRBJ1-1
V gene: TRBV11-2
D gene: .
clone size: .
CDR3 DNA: TGTCCCAGTATCTTAGTTGGGAGGGGCACTGAAGCTTTCTTT
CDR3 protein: CPSILVGRGTEAFF

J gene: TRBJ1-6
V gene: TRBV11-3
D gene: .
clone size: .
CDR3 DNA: TGTGCCACCAGCGACGGTTATACGCCCCTCCTCTTT
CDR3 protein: CATSDGYTPLLF

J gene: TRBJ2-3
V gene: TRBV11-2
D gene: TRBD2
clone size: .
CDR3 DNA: TGTGCCAGCAGCCACACTAGCGGGAGTAGCACAGATACGCAGTATTTT
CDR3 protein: CASSHTSGSSTDTQYF

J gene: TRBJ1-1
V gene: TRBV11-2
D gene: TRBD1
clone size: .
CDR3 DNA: TGTACCAGCAGCTTGGAAAATAGACAGGGGCCCTTGAACTCTGAAGCTTTCTTT
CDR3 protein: CTSSLENRQGPLNSEAFF

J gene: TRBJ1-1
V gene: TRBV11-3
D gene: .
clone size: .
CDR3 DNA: TGTGCAAGCAGCTTAGGCCGAGACAGGCTGGGCTGCCAAGCTTTCTTT
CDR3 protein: CASSLGRDRLGCQAFF

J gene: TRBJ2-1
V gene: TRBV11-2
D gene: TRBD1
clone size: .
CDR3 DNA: TGTGCCAGCATCGTCGGGGACAGGGTTGATCACAATGAACAGTTCTTC
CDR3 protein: CASIVGDRVDHNEQFF

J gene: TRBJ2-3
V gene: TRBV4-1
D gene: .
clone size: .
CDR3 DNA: TGCGCCAGCAGCCACCTAACCAGGCCACAGGTTGATACGCAGTATTTT
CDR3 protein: CASSHLTRPQVDTQYF

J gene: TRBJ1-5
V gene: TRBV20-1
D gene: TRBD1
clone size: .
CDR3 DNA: TGCAGTGCTAGAGATCAACAGGGGGGTGGGCAACACCAGCATTTT
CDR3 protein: CSARDQQGGGQHQHF

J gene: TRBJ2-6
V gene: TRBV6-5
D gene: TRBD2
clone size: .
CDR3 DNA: TGTGCTAGCAGCCTAGCGGGAGCCAACTCTGGGGCCAACTTCCTGACTTTC
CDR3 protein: CASSLAGANSGANFLTF

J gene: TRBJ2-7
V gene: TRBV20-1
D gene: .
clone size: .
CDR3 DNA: TGCAGTGGTAGAGATCCCGGTTCGGCTTCCTACGAGCAGTACTTC
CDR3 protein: CSGRDPGSASYEQYF

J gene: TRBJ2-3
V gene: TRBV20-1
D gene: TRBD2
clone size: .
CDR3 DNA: TGCAGCGCCTACCCAGCGGGGGCCACAGATATGCAGTATTTT
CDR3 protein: CSAYPAGATDMQYF

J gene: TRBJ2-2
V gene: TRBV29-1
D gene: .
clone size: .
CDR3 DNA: TGCAGCTCTACCGGGGCAGACAACACCGGGGAGCTGTTTTTT
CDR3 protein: CSSTGADNTGELFF

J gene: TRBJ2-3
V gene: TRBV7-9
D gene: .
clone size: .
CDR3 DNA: TGTGCCAGCAGGCGGGGCCCCGATATCCAGTATTTT
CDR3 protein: CASRRGPDIQYF

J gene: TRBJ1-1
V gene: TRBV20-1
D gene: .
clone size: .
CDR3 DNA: TGCAGTGCTAGAGATATGGGGTCCGCTGGGGAGGCTTATTTT
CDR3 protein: CSARDMGSAGEAYF

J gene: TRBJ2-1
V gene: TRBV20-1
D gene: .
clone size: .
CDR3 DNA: TGCAGTGCTAGTGGGGTTATGATAGATGAGCAGTTCTTC
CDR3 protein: CSASGVMIDEQFF

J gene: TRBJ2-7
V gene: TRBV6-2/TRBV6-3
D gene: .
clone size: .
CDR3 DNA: TGTGCCAGCAGTTACCCCCTGGAGACTAACTCCTACGAGCAGTACTTT
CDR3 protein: CASSYPLETNSYEQYF

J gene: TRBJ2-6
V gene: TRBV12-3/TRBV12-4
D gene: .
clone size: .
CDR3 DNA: TGTGCCAGCTTCCAGGGACGATCTGGGGCCAACGTCCCGACTTTC
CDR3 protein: CASFQGRSGANVPTF

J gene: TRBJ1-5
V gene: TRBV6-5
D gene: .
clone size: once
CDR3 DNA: TGTGCCAACAGTTACAGTGAACAGGGTAGCCAGCCCCAGCATTTT
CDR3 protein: CANSYSEQGSQPQHF

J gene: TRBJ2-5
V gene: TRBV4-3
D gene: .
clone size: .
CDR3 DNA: TGCGCCAGCAGCCAAGGGCCGGGTCCACTAGAGACCCAGTACTTC
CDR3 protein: CASSQGPGPLETQYF

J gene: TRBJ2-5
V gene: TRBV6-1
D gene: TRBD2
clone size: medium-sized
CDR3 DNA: TGTGCCAGCAGTGAACTAGCGGGGGGGCCCGAGACCCAGTACTTC
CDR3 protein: CASSELAGGPETQYF

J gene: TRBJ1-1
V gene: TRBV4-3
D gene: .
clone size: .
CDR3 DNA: TGCGCCAGCACTCAAGACATTCCGGGCAGTTTGGGCACTGAAGCTTTCTTT
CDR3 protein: CASTQDIPGSLGTEAFF

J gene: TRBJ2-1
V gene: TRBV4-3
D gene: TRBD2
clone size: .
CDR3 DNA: TGCGCCAGCAGCCAAGAACGGATCCCCTGGACTAGAGCCTACAATGAGCAGTTCTTC
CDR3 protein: CASSQERIPWTRAYNEQFF

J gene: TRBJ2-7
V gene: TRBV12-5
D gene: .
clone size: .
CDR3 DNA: TGTGCTAGTGGTTTGGACCGCACGGGGAGCTGCGAGCAGTACTTC
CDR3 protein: CASGLDRTGSCEQYF

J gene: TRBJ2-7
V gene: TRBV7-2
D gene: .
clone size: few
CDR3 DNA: TGTGCCAGCAGCTTAATACCTCTGGGCCGCTACGAGCAGTACTTC
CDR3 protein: CASSLIPLGRYEQYF

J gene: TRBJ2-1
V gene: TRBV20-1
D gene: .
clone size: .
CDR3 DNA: TGCAGTGCTATAATAGGGGGAGTGCTTTACAATGAGCAGTTCTTC
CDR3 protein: CSAIIGGVLYNEQFF

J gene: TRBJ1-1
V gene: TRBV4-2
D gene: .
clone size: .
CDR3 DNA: TGTGCCAGCAACCAAGTTGGACAGCTTGAGAAGACTGAAGCTTTCTTT
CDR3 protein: CASNQVGQLEKTEAFF

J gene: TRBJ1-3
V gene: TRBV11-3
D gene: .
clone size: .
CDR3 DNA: TGTGCCAGCAGCCTATGGACATCCTCTGGAAACACCATATATTTT
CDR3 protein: CASSLWTSSGNTIYF